The present entry profiles one T cell receptor beta chain with its context. What it binds is not known. These data belong to a study of T cell responses to AZD1222 COVID-19 vaccine. General study findings and limits: The study sampled repertoires only after the peak T cell response. The number of AZD1222 recipients seropositive at baseline was only six. Donors were mostly white British, more females; clonal diversity possibly underestimated. When two AZD1222 doses had been given, Spike-specific TCR breadth and depth rose.

Trimming took off 3 bases at V and 0 bases at J, with 9 bases between the two ends. This CDR3 is built from 15 residues. Germline values: CDR1 MNHEY, CDR2 SMNVEV (reference sequence). Only in-frame clones appear in the TCRdb table, and some are missing; sequencing was by immunoSEQ multiplex PCR. The table has more than 140,000 clones, more than 75% seen once. The sample consisted of peripheral blood, taken on day 0 of AZD1222 vaccination. This sequence joins TRBV27 and TRBJ1-3; D perhaps matches TRBD1 (6 bases). The clonotype originates from an adult in good health. The CDR3: CASSFSGDSGNTIYF. CDR3 nucleotides: TGTGCCAGCAGTTTTTCAGGGGACTCTGGAAACACCATATATTTT.